This T cell receptor beta chain is drawn from a study of CD4+ T cells in melanoma. Whole-study findings and limits: Reportedly, melanoma neoantigen-specific CD4+ T cells showed varied differentiation states.

Method: immunoSEQ multiplex PCR; TCRdb's copy keeps in-frame clones and lacks some. Counted here are thousands of clones, approximately 72% occurring once; the ten biggest clones make up approximately 22%. For this clone: As yet, its antigen is unknown. The sample holds other DNA sequences that translate to the same CDR3.

V was shortened by 0 bases and J by 1 base, with 8 bases between the two germline ends. In germline, CDR1 is SGHNT, CDR2 YYREEE (reference sequence). The CDR3 is 14 residues long. The receptor's source is a human donor with melanoma. The material sequenced was cells from a culture (not recorded whether cultured in vitro). The chain has TRBV5-4 and TRBJ2-7, with D perhaps given as TRBD1 or TRBD2 (5 bases each). The CDR3 reads CASSLGGGSYEQYF. CDR3 nucleotides: TGTGCCAGCAGCTTGGGTGGGGGATCCTACGAGCAGTACTTC. The entire variable domain, with the rest obtained from reference TRBV5-4 and TRBJ2-7, is as follows: ETGVTQSPTHLIKTRGQQVTLRCSSQSGHNTVSWYQQALGQGPQFIFQYYREEENGRGNFPPRFSGLQFPNYSSELNVNALELDDSALYLCASSLGGGSYEQYFGPGTRLTVT.